The rows below give T cell receptor beta chains drawn from one sample of a study of Ad26.COV2.S vaccination and SARS-CoV-2 variants. TCRdb keeps only in-frame clones here, not all; method: immunoSEQ multiplex PCR. The sample records 300,000 to 500,000 clones, about nine tenths being singletons. Sequences were derived from peripheral blood, sampled in a trial of Ad26.COV2.S vaccine versus placebo. Source of these receptors: a person aged 18 to 59 who received the Ad26.COV2.S COVID-19 vaccine or a placebo. The CDR3 runs from the conserved cysteine through the conserved F or W. D genes are given only for firm matches. Only some rows state a clone size, as once, few, many or a class for expanded clones.

TRBD1,TRBJ2-5,-,TRBV20-1,CSASGDRGGETQYF,TGCAGTGCTAGTGGGGACAGGGGTGGAGAGACCCAGTACTTC
-,TRBJ1-2,few,TRBV4-1,CASSQEGGSTYGYTF,TGCGCCAGCAGCCAAGAGGGCGGATCCACCTATGGCTACACCTTC
-,TRBJ1-5,-,TRBV6-2/TRBV6-3,CASSYSMRQAKNQPQHF,TGTGCCAGCAGTTACTCGATGAGGCAGGCGAAGAATCAGCCCCAGCATTTT
-,TRBJ2-7,-,TRBV15,CATSRDRGSYEQYF,TGTGCCACCAGCAGAGATCGGGGGTCCTACGAGCAGTACTTC
TRBD1,TRBJ1-2,-,TRBV3-1/TRBV3-2,CASSQVQGVSNYGYTF,TGTGCCAGCAGCCAGGTACAGGGGGTGTCTAACTATGGCTACACCTTC
-,TRBJ1-4,-,TRBV27,CASSLDSLGEKLFF,TGTGCCAGCAGTCTAGACTCTCTGGGGGAAAAACTGTTTTTT
TRBD1,TRBJ2-5,-,TRBV5-5,CASSLGMGQGSETQYF,TGTGCCAGCAGCTTGGGAATGGGACAGGGTTCAGAGACCCAGTACTTC
TRBD1,TRBJ2-1,-,TRBV12-3/TRBV12-4,CASSSDRANEQFF,TGTGCCAGCAGTTCCGACAGGGCCAATGAGCAGTTCTTC
-,TRBJ2-7,-,TRBV19,CASSINTPGGDEQYF,TGTGCCAGTAGTATCAACACCCCTGGCGGGGACGAGCAGTACTTC
TRBD1,TRBJ2-7,-,TRBV2,CASSTGTGNEQYF,TGTGCCAGCAGTACCGGGACAGGGAACGAGCAGTACTTC
-,TRBJ2-7,-,TRBV3-1/TRBV3-2,CASSQDRTAYEQYF,TGTGCCAGCAGCCAAGACAGGACAGCCTACGAGCAGTACTTC
-,TRBJ1-1,-,TRBV5-1,CASRAGPRLNTEAFF,TGCGCCAGCAGGGCGGGACCGAGATTGAACACTGAAGCTTTCTTT
-,TRBJ1-5,-,TRBV6-2/TRBV6-3,CASSFRGKVQPQHF,TGTGCCAGCAGTTTTAGAGGGAAGGTTCAGCCCCAGCATTTT
TRBD2,TRBJ2-7,-,TRBV27,CASSSSGGPYEQYF,TGTGCCAGCAGCTCTAGCGGGGGACCCTACGAGCAGTACTTC
TRBD1,TRBJ2-7,-,TRBV30,CAGTGRYEQYF,TGTGCCGGGACAGGGAGGTACGAGCAGTACTTC
-,TRBJ2-7,-,TRBV5-8,CASSPEFSTYEQYF,TGTGCCAGCAGCCCGGAGTTTTCCACCTACGAGCAGTACTTC
-,TRBJ1-1,-,TRBV7-8,CASSRMRGENTEAFF,TGTGCCAGCAGCCGAATGAGGGGGGAGAACACTGAAGCTTTCTTT
TRBD1,TRBJ2-1,-,TRBV11-1,CASSARTGVRNEQFF,TGTGCCAGCAGCGCTCGGACAGGGGTTCGCAATGAGCAGTTCTTC
-,TRBJ1-6,-,TRBV18,CASSPADKSPLHF,TGTGCCAGCTCACCAGCAGACAAGTCACCCCTCCACTTT
TRBD2,TRBJ2-5,-,TRBV7-6,CASSFFKTSEETQYF,TGTGCCAGCAGCTTCTTCAAGACTAGCGAAGAGACCCAGTACTTC
-,TRBJ1-6,-,TRBV6-5,CASSYSGGRGSPLHF,TGTGCCAGCAGTTACTCTGGAGGGCGAGGTTCACCCCTCCACTTT
-,TRBJ1-1,-,TRBV11-3,CASSLVWGTEAFF,TGTGCCAGCAGCTTAGTCTGGGGAACTGAAGCTTTCTTT
-,TRBJ2-7,-,TRBV12-3/TRBV12-4,CASSLDHRYEQYF,TGTGCCAGCAGTTTGGACCACCGGTACGAGCAGTACTTC
TRBD1,TRBJ2-7,-,TRBV6-5,CASSYSGTGSYEQYF,TGTGCCAGCAGTTACTCCGGGACAGGGTCCTACGAGCAGTACTTC
-,TRBJ1-4,-,TRBV2,CASSDGQINEKLFF,TGTGCCAGCAGTGACGGACAGATTAATGAAAAACTGTTTTTT
-,TRBJ2-2,once,TRBV7-9,CASSLKGGTGELFF,TGTGCCAGCAGCTTGAAGGGCGGCACCGGGGAGCTGTTTTTT
-,TRBJ2-7,few,TRBV19,CASSFVGEQYF,TGTGCCAGTAGTTTCGTCGGCGAGCAGTACTTC
TRBD1,TRBJ2-1,-,TRBV4-3,CASSQERTGGSYNEQFF,TGCGCCAGCAGCCAAGAGCGGACAGGGGGCTCCTACAATGAGCAGTTCTTC
-,TRBJ2-2,-,TRBV19,CATVDRTGELFF,TGTGCCACCGTGGACCGCACCGGGGAGCTGTTTTTT
-,TRBJ1-1,-,TRBV4-1,CASSQFPGSENTEAFF,TGCGCCAGCAGCCAATTCCCGGGCAGCGAGAACACTGAAGCTTTCTTT
TRBD1,TRBJ2-7,-,TRBV11-3,CASSLEAGQAYEQYF,TGTGCCAGCAGCTTAGAGGCGGGACAGGCCTACGAGCAGTACTTC
TRBD1,TRBJ2-1,-,TRBV24-1,CATSAGTGQGNEQFF,TGTGCCACCAGTGCCGGGACAGGTCAGGGCAATGAGCAGTTCTTC
-,TRBJ2-5,-,TRBV5-1,CASSPRDNQETQYF,TGCGCCAGCAGCCCGAGGGACAATCAAGAGACCCAGTACTTC
TRBD1,TRBJ2-3,-,TRBV29-1,CSVRPWLGQGFTDTQYF,TGCAGCGTCCGGCCTTGGCTTGGACAGGGATTTACAGATACGCAGTATTTT
-,TRBJ1-2,-,TRBV2,CASSEGDRRGYTF,TGTGCCAGCAGTGAAGGGGACCGTCGTGGCTACACCTTC
TRBD1,TRBJ1-1,few,TRBV7-2,CASSLRLGQGPGTEAFF,TGTGCCAGCAGCTTACGGTTGGGACAGGGTCCAGGAACTGAAGCTTTCTTT
-,TRBJ1-1,-,TRBV6-5,CASSYGTTGNTEAFF,TGTGCCAGCAGTTACGGGACAACGGGGAACACTGAAGCTTTCTTT
TRBD1,TRBJ1-2,-,TRBV7-9,CASSTTGTGPKGYTF,TGTGCCAGCAGCACGACCGGGACAGGGCCGAAGGGCTACACCTTC
TRBD2,TRBJ2-7,-,TRBV7-2,CASSSGGAVEQYF,TGTGCCAGTTCCAGCGGGGGGGCCGTCGAGCAGTACTTC